This TCR beta chain is drawn from a study of T cell responses to AZD1222 COVID-19 vaccine. Clones were sequenced by immunoSEQ multiplex PCR, and TCRdb holds only the in-frame ones, with some missing. The sample has about 170,000 clones, 80% to 95% seen once. Here the sequenced sample was peripheral blood, taken on day 0 of AZD1222 vaccination. The sequence was collected from an adult in good health.

The CDR3 protein is CASTPVGTGARNEQFF. The CDR3 region has the DNA TGTGCCAGCACCCCGGTAGGGACAGGGGCTCGGAATGAGCAGTTCTTC. This rearrangement joins TRBV6-2 or TRBV6-3 to TRBJ2-1; 10 nucleotides align to TRBD1. After removal of 7 bases from V and 7 bases from J, the junction contained 13 bases not matched to a gene. CDR3 length: 16 amino acids. In germline, CDR1 is MNHEY, CDR2 SVGEGT.